This T cell receptor (beta chain) comes out of a study of CD4 T cells in lung cancer (dated by TCRdb to between 2017 and 2020). Some background on the complete study: In the study, blood T cells from NSCLC patients were screened for responses to candidate mutation-encoded neoepitopes, and neoantigen-specific CD4+ T-cell clones and TCRs were isolated. Aged 60 to 69 when blood was donated, the resected patients, most of whom were former smokers, had either lung adenocarcinoma or squamous cell carcinoma. Treatments the patients had received before donating blood included platinum chemotherapy, and some of the patients were given nivolumab or pembrolizumab. TCRB deep sequencing tracked the frequency of neoantigen-specific clonotypes in tumor resections, non-adjacent lung and cultured T-cell products. Summary of the overall study and its limitations: Because IFNgamma-sorted cells included nonspecific IFNgamma producers of unknown purity, the expanded lines ranged from monoclonal to oligoclonal. Rather than memory responses to the cancer, some blood-derived responses might reflect cross-reactivity or in vitro priming of naive T cells.

As for this clone: Its antigen is still unknown. One base away there is no much larger clone; base qualities are not given.

The cysteine opens and the phenylalanine closes a CDR3 of 12 amino acids. The read is trimmed to its CDR3 DNA, 36 bases read in frame from base 1. Looking up the germline V gene (reference sequence) yields CDR1 SEHNR and CDR2 FQNEAQ. Relative to germline, V is 11 bases shorter and J is 1 base shorter, with 12 bases between their ends. Library preparation used the immunoSEQ multiplex PCR assay. DNA was isolated using Qiagen DNeasy or QIAamp micro DNA kits, and TCRB was sequenced using the Adaptive Biotechnology human TCRB sequencing kit. TCRB libraries were sequenced on an Illumina MiSeq. The paper's processing steps were these. TCRB sequence data were analyzed using the kit provider's software, and tumor enrichment of clonotype templates was assessed with Fisher's exact test. TCRdb holds this immuneACCESS table with in-frame rearrangements only. Some clones are missing; in checked studies, unresolved V genes explain under half, and the rest has no known cause. V and J calls and clone size follow that table, whereas D and trimming were derived from the DNA. The sample table shows some 200 clones, and 70% to 90% are seen once. The top ten hold more than 95% of the sample.

PBMCs were stimulated with mutant 27-mer peptides plus IL21, IL7, IL15 and IL2 for approximately 14 days, then restimulated with peptide-pulsed autologous B cells. After restimulation with peptide-pulsed B cells, live IFNgamma-secreting T cells were sorted on a FACS Aria2 by cytokine capture. At limiting dilution of around 3 or 9 cells per well, the sorted cells were expanded for roughly 14 to 23 days with irradiated allogeneic PBMCs, phytohemagglutinin and IL2. The patients provided peripheral blood samples or leukapheresis products. To screen the expanded lines for antigen specificity, an IFNgamma ELISA was run against autologous B cells pulsed with mutant peptides.

The source of this sequence is a woman aged 60-75 years with non-small cell lung cancer. Some clones in this sample may be carry-over from other donors' samples. The sequenced material came from a CD4+ T cell line or clone grown in culture. The chain employs TRBV7-9 and TRBJ2-7; the D gene is possibly TRBD1, with 6 bases matching. The DNA is as follows: TGTGCCTCGTCCCAGGGGTCCTACGAGCAGTACTTC. It encodes CASSQGSYEQYF.